Listed below are T cell receptor beta chains from one sample, sequenced in a study of CD8 T cells in Susac syndrome. MiXCR, applied by TCRdb to the immunoSEQ multiplex PCR reads, yields one record per CDR3 protein. The sample contains some 300,000 distinct CDR3 sequences, approximately 85% of which appear only once. The sample comprised CD8+ T cells from PBMCs. Receptors originate from a human donor with multiple sclerosis. Each CDR3 is given with its conserved first and last residue. D genes are given only for firm matches. Clone size, where shown, is once, few, many, or a class for clones that have expanded.

d_call	v_call	j_call	clone_size	cdr3_aa	cdr3_nt
NA	TRBV7-9	TRBJ2-5	NA	CASSVAGTQETQYF	TGTGCCAGCAGCGTCGCCGGGACACAAGAGACCCAGTACTTC
TRBD1	TRBV9	TRBJ2-1	NA	CASSPLGDREVDEQFF	TGTGCCAGCAGCCCTCTGGGGGACAGGGAGGTCGATGAGCAGTTCTTC
TRBD1	TRBV29-1	TRBJ1-2	NA	CSVGGTEANYGYTF	TGCAGCGTTGGAGGGACAGAAGCTAACTATGGCTACACCTTC
TRBD2	TRBV30	TRBJ2-1	once	CAWSSTSGSDEQFF	TGTGCCTGGAGTTCGACTAGCGGGAGTGATGAGCAGTTCTTC
TRBD2	TRBV20-1	TRBJ2-2	once	CSAQATLAGGPGELFF	TGCAGTGCTCAGGCCACCTTAGCGGGAGGTCCCGGGGAGCTGTTTTTT
NA	TRBV30	TRBJ2-7	NA	CACAEAEEQYF	TGTGCCTGTGCAGAAGCTGAAGAGCAGTACTTC
TRBD2	TRBV6-5	TRBJ2-7	once	CASRPRLAAYEQYF	TGTGCCAGCAGACCTCGCCTAGCGGCCTACGAGCAGTACTTC
TRBD2	TRBV20-1	TRBJ2-1	NA	CSASDRGDRLAGSYNEQFF	TGCAGTGCTAGTGATCGGGGGGACAGACTAGCGGGCTCCTACAATGAGCAGTTCTTC
NA	TRBV19	TRBJ1-2	NA	CASSLQDYGYTF	TGTGCCAGTAGCTTACAGGACTATGGCTACACCTTC
NA	TRBV20-1	TRBJ1-2	NA	CSARPVTNYGYTF	TGCAGTGCTAGACCGGTTACCAACTATGGCTACACCTTC
NA	TRBV7-9	TRBJ2-2	NA	CASSLLYLSGELFF	TGTGCCAGCAGCCTGCTTTACTTGTCCGGGGAGCTGTTTTTT
NA	TRBV7-9	TRBJ2-4	NA	CASSLVKGGQDIQYF	TGTGCCAGCAGCTTAGTGAAGGGAGGTCAGGACATTCAGTACTTC
NA	TRBV25-1	TRBJ2-1	NA	CASSGIPGTFQDEQFF	TGTGCCAGCAGTGGTATTCCGGGAACCTTTCAGGATGAGCAGTTCTTC
TRBD1	TRBV6-5	TRBJ2-7	NA	CASSYTPTGFHEQYF	TGTGCCAGCAGTTACACCCCGACAGGGTTCCACGAGCAGTACTTC
NA	TRBV9	TRBJ2-7	NA	CASSGLGAAEQYF	TGTGCCAGCAGCGGTCTGGGGGCAGCCGAGCAGTACTTC
TRBD2	TRBV6-1	TRBJ2-5	NA	CASSGTSGRYIQETQYF	TGTGCCAGCAGCGGGACTAGCGGGAGGTACATCCAAGAGACCCAGTACTTC
NA	TRBV7-9	TRBJ2-2	NA	CASSRPNTGELFF	TGTGCCAGCTCCCGGCCGAACACCGGGGAGCTGTTTTTT
NA	TRBV6-6	TRBJ1-1	NA	CASSYGGHGNTEAFF	TGTGCCAGCAGTTACGGGGGACACGGGAACACTGAAGCTTTCTTT
TRBD2	TRBV25-1	TRBJ2-1	NA	CASRERESYNEQFF	TGTGCCAGCAGAGAGCGGGAGTCCTACAATGAGCAGTTCTTC
TRBD1	TRBV30	TRBJ1-1	NA	CAWSDRGLRTEAFF	TGTGCCTGGAGCGACAGGGGGCTTCGCACTGAAGCTTTCTTT
NA	TRBV28	TRBJ1-1	NA	CASSSVGLNTEAFF	TGTGCCAGCAGTTCGGTAGGGCTTAACACTGAAGCTTTCTTT
NA	TRBV6-4	TRBJ1-1	NA	CASSEGALTEAFF	TGTGCCAGCAGTGAGGGAGCTCTCACTGAAGCTTTCTTT
TRBD1	TRBV7-9	TRBJ2-2	NA	CASSFAGGGHTGELFF	TGTGCCAGCAGCTTTGCAGGGGGCGGTCACACCGGGGAGCTGTTTTTT
NA	TRBV7-8	TRBJ1-1	NA	CASSPNAMNTEAFF	TGTGCCAGCAGCCCCAACGCTATGAACACTGAAGCTTTCTTT
TRBD1	TRBV7-2	TRBJ1-2	NA	CASGWTGDPFGYTF	TGTGCCAGCGGATGGACAGGGGACCCGTTTGGCTACACCTTC
NA	TRBV27	TRBJ1-3	once	CASSLSSHSGNTIYF	TGTGCCAGCAGTTTATCTTCTCACTCTGGAAACACCATATATTTT
TRBD1	TRBV11-3	TRBJ2-3	NA	CASSGTGYSTDTQYF	TGTGCCAGCAGCGGGACAGGGTACAGCACAGATACGCAGTATTTT
NA	TRBV20-1	TRBJ2-1	NA	CSARESAALNEQFF	TGCAGTGCTAGAGAATCGGCGGCACTCAATGAGCAGTTCTTC
NA	TRBV20-1	TRBJ1-1	NA	CSARKGPSNTEAFF	TGCAGTGCAAGAAAGGGACCCTCGAACACTGAAGCTTTCTTT
TRBD2	TRBV28	TRBJ2-7	NA	CASSLRFAGVDEQYF	TGTGCCAGCAGTTTACGGTTCGCGGGAGTCGACGAGCAGTACTTC
NA	TRBV20-1	TRBJ1-5	NA	CSARAKGPGIAQPQHF	TGCAGTGCTAGAGCAAAGGGGCCCGGAATTGCTCAGCCCCAGCATTTT
TRBD2	TRBV7-2	TRBJ2-7	NA	CASSLRLDREGPYEQYF	TGTGCCAGCAGCTTACGATTGGATCGGGAGGGCCCCTACGAGCAGTACTTC
TRBD2	TRBV4-3	TRBJ2-1	NA	CASSQDWTSGQRWGEQFF	TGCGCCAGCAGCCAAGATTGGACTAGCGGGCAACGGTGGGGTGAGCAGTTCTTC
NA	TRBV9	TRBJ2-7	NA	CASSVGAANYEQYF	TGTGCCAGCAGCGTTGGCGCCGCGAACTACGAGCAGTACTTC
TRBD2	TRBV6-2/TRBV6-3	TRBJ2-7	few	CASSYSPAGGPYEQYF	TGTGCCAGCAGTTACAGTCCAGCGGGAGGGCCCTACGAGCAGTACTTC
NA	TRBV7-2	TRBJ2-3	NA	CASSFFLSTDTQYF	TGTGCCAGCAGCTTTTTCTTGTCCACAGATACGCAGTATTTT
NA	TRBV11-2	TRBJ1-1	once	CASSPWGGSTEAFF	TGTGCCAGCAGCCCATGGGGGGGGTCCACTGAAGCTTTCTTT
NA	TRBV20-1	TRBJ1-1	NA	CSAGGIQSGGTEAFF	TGCAGTGCTGGAGGGATACAATCAGGAGGGACTGAAGCTTTCTTT
NA	TRBV28	TRBJ1-5	NA	CASNQGFSQPQHF	TGTGCCAGCAACCAGGGGTTCAGTCAGCCCCAGCATTTT
NA	TRBV5-1	TRBJ1-1	NA	CASSLVGGSAEAFF	TGCGCCAGCAGCTTGGTGGGGGGGTCCGCTGAAGCTTTCTTT
NA	TRBV27	TRBJ2-1	NA	CASSFGVGEQFF	TGTGCCAGCAGTTTCGGGGTGGGTGAGCAGTTCTTC
NA	TRBV4-3	TRBJ2-1	NA	CASSQRGALSGNEQFF	TGCGCCAGCAGCCAACGGGGGGCTTTGAGCGGAAATGAGCAGTTCTTC
TRBD2	TRBV29-1	TRBJ2-7	NA	CSVEQAGGGYEQYF	TGCAGCGTTGAGCAGGCGGGAGGTGGGTACGAGCAGTACTTC
NA	TRBV27	TRBJ1-6	NA	CASTGAGAWSPLHF	TGTGCCAGCACGGGGGCGGGGGCCTGGTCACCCCTCCACTTT
TRBD1	TRBV11-2	TRBJ1-2	NA	CASSSSGTVIRRNYGYTF	TGTGCCAGCAGCTCCTCCGGGACAGTAATACGACGCAACTATGGCTACACCTTC
NA	TRBV13	TRBJ1-2	NA	CASSSEGVPNYGYTF	TGTGCCAGCAGCTCAGAGGGGGTCCCCAACTATGGCTACACCTTC
NA	TRBV12-3/TRBV12-4	TRBJ2-7	NA	CASSSPQGPYEQYF	TGTGCCAGCAGTTCGCCACAGGGACCCTACGAGCAGTACTTC
NA	TRBV29-1	TRBJ1-2	once	CSVEEPGGYTF	TGCAGCGTTGAAGAACCGGGGGGCTACACCTTC
NA	TRBV27	TRBJ1-5	NA	CASSSWAGSNQPQHF	TGTGCCAGCAGTTCTTGGGCTGGGAGCAATCAGCCCCAGCATTTT
NA	TRBV6-5	TRBJ1-5	NA	CASSYSSSASNQPQHF	TGTGCCAGCAGTTACTCGTCGTCCGCGAGCAATCAGCCCCAGCATTTT
NA	TRBV4-3	TRBJ2-3	NA	CASSQEVGRISPDTQYF	TGCGCCAGCAGCCAAGAGGTCGGGCGGATCTCTCCAGATACGCAGTATTTT
NA	TRBV7-2	TRBJ2-6	NA	CASSLTSGANVLTF	TGTGCCAGCAGCTTAACTTCTGGGGCCAACGTCCTGACTTTC
NA	TRBV29-1	TRBJ1-5	NA	CSVATGAQPQHF	TGCAGCGTTGCGACAGGAGCCCAGCCCCAGCATTTT
TRBD1	TRBV19	TRBJ1-1	NA	CASSIRQGGTEAFF	TGTGCCAGTAGTATCCGACAGGGCGGCACTGAAGCTTTCTTT